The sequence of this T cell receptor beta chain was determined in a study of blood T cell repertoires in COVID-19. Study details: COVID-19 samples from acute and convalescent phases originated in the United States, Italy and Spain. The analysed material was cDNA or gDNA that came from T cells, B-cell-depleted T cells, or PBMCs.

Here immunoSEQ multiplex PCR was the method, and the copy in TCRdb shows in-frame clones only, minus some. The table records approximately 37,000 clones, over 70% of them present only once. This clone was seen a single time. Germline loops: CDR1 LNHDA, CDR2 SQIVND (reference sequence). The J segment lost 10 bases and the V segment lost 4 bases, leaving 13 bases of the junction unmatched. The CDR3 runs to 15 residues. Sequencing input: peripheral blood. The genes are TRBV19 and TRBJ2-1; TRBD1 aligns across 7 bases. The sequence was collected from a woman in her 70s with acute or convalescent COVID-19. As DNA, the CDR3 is TGTGCCAGTAGTAGGGGACAGTGGGGGTGGGTGGAGCAGTTCTTC. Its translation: CASSRGQWGWVEQFF.